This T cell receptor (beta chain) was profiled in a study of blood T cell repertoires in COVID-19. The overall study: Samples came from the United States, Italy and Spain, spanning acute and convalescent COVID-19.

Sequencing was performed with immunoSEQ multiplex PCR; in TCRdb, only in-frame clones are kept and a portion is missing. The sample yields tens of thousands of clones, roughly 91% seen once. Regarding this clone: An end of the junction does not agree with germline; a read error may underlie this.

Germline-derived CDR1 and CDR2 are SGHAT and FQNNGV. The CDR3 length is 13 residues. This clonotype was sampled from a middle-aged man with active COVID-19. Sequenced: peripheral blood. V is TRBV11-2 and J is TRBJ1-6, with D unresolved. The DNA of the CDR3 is TGTGCCAGCAGCTTAGGGTGGCCGCAACCCCCCCACTTT. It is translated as CASSLGWPQPPHF.